This T cell receptor beta chain derives from a study of CD8+ T cells in alopecia areata. This CDR3 spans 15 amino acids. Trimming took off 3 bases at V and 2 bases at J, with 13 bases between the two ends. Germline V gene data show CDR1 as MNHEY and CDR2 as SMNVEV (reference sequence). Concerning this clone itself: What it binds is not known.

Documented treatment: oral pan-JAK inhibitor, 5-10 mg twice daily. Individuals with alopecia areata gave both lesional scalp punch biopsies and peripheral blood for collection. General study points: Scalp clonality, along with expanded CD8+ clones among the top 100, was significantly decreased by tofacitinib. Affected scalp, especially in alopecia totalis/universalis, had a higher clonality than normal scalp did.

Following RNA extraction, reverse transcription yielded cDNA that acted as the sequencing template. The protocol was immunoSEQ multiplex PCR, while the TCRdb copy is restricted to in-frame clones and leaves out a portion. The table records roughly 120,000 clones, around 50% of them present only once. The starting material was CD8+ T cells sorted from blood, obtained at week 24, from a patient treated with tofacitinib. This sequence originates from a human donor with alopecia areata. This rearrangement joins TRBV27 to TRBJ1-1; possible D gene TRBD1, 5 bases. The CDR3 loop reads CASSFSAGINTEAFF. CDR3 nucleotides: TGTGCCAGCAGTTTTTCGGCAGGGATCAACACTGAAGCTTTCTTT.